Following are 7 T cell receptor beta chains from one sample sequenced in a study of PD-1 blockade in classical Hodgkin lymphoma. Sequenced by immunoSEQ multiplex PCR; TCRdb stores in-frame clones only, minus some. The sample carries several thousand clones, about 80% recorded once. All the patients suffered relapse after autologous stem cell transplantation, and brentuximab vedotin exposure differed. This sample comprised peripheral blood mononuclear cells (PBMCs), obtained at baseline. The receptors originated from a human donor with classical Hodgkin lymphoma.

The sample holds a few counts of this clone. The genes are TRBV28 and TRBJ2-3; 9 bases agree with TRBD2. This CDR3 spans 20 amino acids. Losses at the gene ends were 1 base for V and 3 bases for J; bases not matched to a gene: 17. The germline V gene has CDR1 MDHEN and CDR2 SYDVKM. CDR3 in DNA: TGTGCCAGCAGTTTATCCCTCGCGGGGGGGCCTTTACTGCGGACAGATACGCAGTATTTT. Protein product: CASSLSLAGGPLLRTDTQYF.

The chain has TRBV4-2 and TRBJ2-1; tentative D call: TRBD2 (6 bases). V was pared by 1 base and J by 0 bases, with 19 bases between. The germline V gene encodes CDR1 LGHNA and CDR2 YNFKEQ. CDR3 length: 19 residues. The DNA of the CDR3 is TGTGCCAGCAGCCAAGTCGAGGGACTCTTCCGGAGCTCCTACAATGAGCAGTTCTTC. This codes for CASSQVEGLFRSSYNEQFF.

The genes are TRBV27 and TRBJ1-1; D uncertain. The ends were cut back, 5 bases at V and 2 bases at J, with 15 bases in the middle. CDR1 MNHEY and CDR2 SMNVEV come from the germline V gene (reference sequence). CDR3 length equals 15 residues. CDR3 sequence: CASSPRPDGNTEAFF. CDR3 in DNA: TGTGCCAGCAGTCCTCGGCCCGACGGAAACACTGAAGCTTTCTTT.

The rearrangement links TRBV5-1 to TRBJ2-7; D uncertain. V lost 0 bases, J lost 2 bases, and 12 bases lay in between. The germline CDR1 and CDR2 sequences are SGHRS and YFSETQ. The CDR3 extends over 15 amino acids. This chain's CDR3 is CASSLEARQTYEQYF. The DNA of the CDR3 is TGCGCCAGCAGCTTGGAAGCGCGCCAGACCTACGAGCAGTACTTC.

The V gene is TRBV5-6, the J gene TRBJ1-1; D may be TRBD1 (6 bases). Trimming stripped 4 bases from V and 4 bases from J, with 14 bases between. Germline V gene data show CDR1 as SGHDT and CDR2 as YYEEEE. The CDR3 is 14 amino acids. DNA for the CDR3: TGTGCCAGCAGCCTCAGCAGGGGCGGCACTGAAGCTTTCTTT. It codes for CASSLSRGGTEAFF.

The chain couples TRBV28 to TRBJ2-5; the D is unclear. The J call may be wrong; the DNA end is better matched by TRBJ2-7. This CDR3 is 14 amino acids long. Germline loops: CDR1 MDHEN, CDR2 SYDVKM. The CDR3 loop reads CASSLYGKSYEQYF. The CDR3 bases are TGTGCCAGCAGTTTATATGGGAAATCCTACGAGCAGTACTTC.

This clone was counted once. V usage is TRBV6-6 and J usage is TRBJ1-2; no clear D. V lost 6 bases, J lost 7 bases, and 21 bases lay in between. Germline CDR1 MNHNY, CDR2 SVGAGI (reference sequence). The CDR3 sequence is 15 residues long. The CDR3 reads CASSSSSQAFFGYTF. Written as DNA, the CDR3 is TGTGCCAGCAGCTCCTCGAGTCAGGCGTTTTTTGGCTACACCTTC.